This is a list of T cell receptor beta chains from one sample in a study of CD8 T cells in ankylosing spondylitis. In TCRdb, the 5' RACE reads were re-called with MiXCR into one record per CDR3 protein. This sample carries fewer than 750,000 distinct CDR3 sequences, about 20% of them seen once, and the ten largest clones take about 19%. Sequences were obtained from blood, either unsorted or a sorted T cell fraction (not recorded which). The receptors stem from a male donor with ankylosing spondylitis. Each CDR3 is given with its conserved first and last residue. A D gene is named only where the DNA matches it firmly. Expanded clones get a size class; other rows say once, few or many, or leave the size out.

D: TRBD1
V: TRBV20-1
J: TRBJ2-2
size: .
CDR3: CSARTGFAGELFF
DNA: TGCAGTGCTAGGACAGGGTTTGCCGGGGAGCTGTTTTTT

D: .
V: TRBV7-9
J: TRBJ1-1
size: .
CDR3: CASSSAAPGAFF
DNA: TGTGCCAGCAGCTCGGCCGCCCCGGGGGCTTTCTTT

D: TRBD1
V: TRBV12-3/TRBV12-4
J: TRBJ2-2
size: .
CDR3: CASSSWTGKTGELFF
DNA: TGTGCCAGCAGTTCCTGGACAGGGAAGACCGGGGAGCTGTTTTTT

D: .
V: TRBV12-3/TRBV12-4
J: TRBJ2-6
size: few
CDR3: CASTPPTSGANVLTF
DNA: TGTGCCAGCACCCCCCCCACCTCTGGGGCCAACGTCCTGACTTTC

D: .
V: TRBV6-5
J: TRBJ2-2
size: .
CDR3: CASSYSSRSGELFF
DNA: TGTGCCAGCAGTTACTCGAGCAGATCCGGGGAGCTGTTTTTT

D: TRBD2
V: TRBV7-6
J: TRBJ2-2
size: .
CDR3: CASSLGTSGSTSVRSGELFF
DNA: TGTGCCAGCAGCTTAGGGACTAGCGGGAGCACTAGCGTCCGGTCCGGGGAGCTGTTTTTT

D: .
V: TRBV4-3
J: TRBJ2-1
size: many
CDR3: CASSQEESFEQFF
DNA: TGCGCCAGCAGCCAAGAAGAGAGCTTCGAGCAGTTCTTC

D: .
V: TRBV11-2
J: TRBJ2-5
size: .
CDR3: CASSFGPQGRGNKETQYF
DNA: TGTGCCAGCAGCTTTGGGCCACAGGGGAGGGGAAACAAAGAGACCCAGTACTTC

D: .
V: TRBV19
J: TRBJ1-5
size: .
CDR3: CASSKGTTSSNQPQHF
DNA: TGTGCCAGTAGTAAGGGGACTACCTCTAGCAATCAGCCCCAGCATTTT

D: TRBD2
V: TRBV12-3/TRBV12-4
J: TRBJ2-3
size: .
CDR3: CASTVPGLAGGRALDTQYF
DNA: TGTGCCAGCACCGTCCCGGGACTAGCGGGGGGCAGGGCTTTAGATACGCAGTATTTT

D: .
V: TRBV15
J: TRBJ2-3
size: few
CDR3: CATSRTGVTDTQYF
DNA: TGTGCCACCAGCCGGACTGGGGTGACAGATACGCAGTATTTT

D: .
V: TRBV5-1
J: TRBJ2-7
size: .
CDR3: CASSPGGVQYEQYF
DNA: TGCGCCAGCAGCCCGGGTGGGGTGCAGTACGAGCAGTACTTC

D: .
V: TRBV12-3/TRBV12-4
J: TRBJ1-4
size: few
CDR3: CASSTGGKGEKLFF
DNA: TGTGCCAGCAGCACGGGGGGTAAGGGTGAAAAACTGTTTTTT

D: TRBD2
V: TRBV5-1
J: TRBJ2-7
size: few
CDR3: CASTRGASGRATYEQYF
DNA: TGCGCCAGCACCCGGGGGGCTAGCGGGAGGGCCACCTACGAGCAGTACTTC

D: .
V: TRBV6-1
J: TRBJ2-3
size: .
CDR3: CASSKISGTGADTQYF
DNA: TGTGCCAGCAGTAAGATCTCAGGGACGGGGGCAGATACGCAGTATTTT

D: .
V: TRBV7-8
J: TRBJ2-3
size: many
CDR3: CASSPQTTSTDTQYF
DNA: TGTGCCAGCAGTCCCCAGACAACTAGCACAGATACGCAGTATTTT

D: .
V: TRBV6-2/TRBV6-3
J: TRBJ2-7
size: few
CDR3: CASVKGPSYEQYF
DNA: TGTGCCAGCGTCAAGGGGCCGTCCTACGAGCAGTACTTC

D: TRBD1
V: TRBV13
J: TRBJ1-2
size: .
CDR3: CASSAWDSLNYGYTF
DNA: TGTGCCAGCAGCGCGTGGGACAGCCTGAACTATGGCTACACCTTC

D: .
V: TRBV11-2
J: TRBJ2-3
size: few
CDR3: CASSLELGHGTDTQYF
DNA: TGTGCCAGCAGCTTAGAGTTGGGACACGGCACAGATACGCAGTATTTT

D: .
V: TRBV7-8
J: TRBJ1-3
size: few
CDR3: CASSLVSPDTIYF
DNA: TGTGCCAGCAGCTTAGTAAGCCCCGACACCATATATTTT

D: TRBD2
V: TRBV7-9
J: TRBJ2-1
size: many
CDR3: CASSPPGLAGANNEQFF
DNA: TGTGCCAGCAGCCCCCCCGGACTAGCGGGAGCGAACAATGAGCAGTTCTTC

D: TRBD2
V: TRBV2
J: TRBJ2-2
size: few
CDR3: CASSDPTSWVLGELFF
DNA: TGTGCCAGCAGTGACCCGACTAGCTGGGTTCTCGGGGAGCTGTTTTTT

D: .
V: TRBV4-3
J: TRBJ2-1
size: .
CDR3: CASSLTFSLNNEQFF
DNA: TGCGCCAGCAGCCTGACCTTTTCCTTGAACAATGAGCAGTTCTTC

D: .
V: TRBV20-1
J: TRBJ2-1
size: .
CDR3: CSARDIQNEQFF
DNA: TGCAGTGCTAGAGATATACAGAATGAGCAGTTCTTC

D: .
V: TRBV9
J: TRBJ2-6
size: few
CDR3: CASSPAPTGANVLTF
DNA: TGTGCCAGCAGCCCAGCCCCCACTGGGGCCAACGTCCTGACTTTC

D: TRBD1
V: TRBV29-1
J: TRBJ2-2
size: .
CDR3: CSSDRLNTGELFF
DNA: TGCAGCTCGGACAGGTTAAACACCGGGGAGCTGTTTTTT

D: .
V: TRBV12-3/TRBV12-4
J: TRBJ2-2
size: few
CDR3: CASSFRGAPASGELFF
DNA: TGTGCCAGCAGTTTTCGGGGGGCGCCGGCCTCCGGGGAGCTGTTTTTT

D: .
V: TRBV12-3/TRBV12-4
J: TRBJ2-3
size: few
CDR3: CASSPWRGDRDTQYF
DNA: TGTGCCAGCAGTCCCTGGAGGGGAGACCGGGATACGCAGTATTTT

D: TRBD2
V: TRBV14
J: TRBJ2-5
size: .
CDR3: CASSQDEFRLAGQETQYF
DNA: TGTGCCAGCAGCCAAGATGAGTTCAGACTAGCGGGGCAAGAGACCCAGTACTTC

D: .
V: TRBV20-1
J: TRBJ2-2
size: few
CDR3: CSANPPRPYTGELFF
DNA: TGCAGTGCTAACCCTCCGCGGCCGTACACCGGGGAGCTGTTTTTT

D: .
V: TRBV5-1
J: TRBJ2-2
size: .
CDR3: CASSFSWTGELFF
DNA: TGCGCCAGCAGCTTCAGTTGGACCGGGGAGCTGTTTTTT

D: TRBD2
V: TRBV27
J: TRBJ2-1
size: .
CDR3: CASRPGLAYNEQFF
DNA: TGTGCCAGCAGACCGGGACTAGCCTACAATGAGCAGTTCTTC